This is a list of T cell receptor beta chains from one sample in a study of cytomegalovirus exposure and HLA in healthy donors. The assay was immunoSEQ multiplex PCR, and TCRdb's table has in-frame clones only and misses some. The sample lists roughly 200,000 clones, roughly 80% occurring once. The sequenced material came from PBMCs. Every receptor here comes from a woman in her forties in good health and CMV-seronegative. The conserved cysteine and the conserved F or W are not part of the CDR3 here. Clone size is stated in some rows and not others, as once, few, many or a class when expanded.

clone size	J gene	V gene	CDR3 protein
NA	TRBJ1-3	TRBV2	ASSEGAGPGFGNTIY
NA	TRBJ2-7	TRBV18	ASSLDRGINEQY
few	TRBJ2-3	TRBV2	ASTLAGGSTDTQY
NA	TRBJ1-2	TRBV12-2	ASRLAEGQGAAYT
NA	TRBJ2-7	TRBV29-1	SVVGLTLTSPLEQY
NA	TRBJ2-2	TRBV6-5	ASSYSGRRSGELF
NA	TRBJ1-5	TRBV5-1	ASRPMTGGNQPQH
NA	TRBJ2-5	TRBV7-2	ASSPETLAGVIQETQY
NA	TRBJ2-7	TRBV7-9	ASKEVGRSYEQY
NA	TRBJ2-7	TRBV2	ASSRGDRDYEQY
NA	TRBJ2-1	TRBV25-1	ASSEPSGSSYNEQF
NA	TRBJ2-1	TRBV6-6	ASSTQGGRGLDEQF
few	TRBJ2-3	TRBV5-1	ASSFLRGSSSTDTQY
NA	TRBJ2-1	TRBV28	ASSPGLAGGQF
once	TRBJ2-7	TRBV11-2	ASSQWDRGSYEQY
NA	TRBJ2-1	TRBV30	AWSVTSAGGGF
NA	TRBJ1-1	TRBV15	ATRSRDRLPTEAF
NA	TRBJ2-1	TRBV10-1	ASSEQTSGYNEQF
NA	TRBJ1-2	TRBV19	ASSIDARRRYYGYT
NA	TRBJ1-1	TRBV27	ASRAGDRPTEAF
NA	TRBJ2-3	TRBV18	ASSPRDSSTDTQY
NA	TRBJ2-7	TRBV4-2	ASSQGGTGYHEQY
NA	TRBJ2-7	TRBV27	ASSSHLASYEQY
NA	TRBJ1-1	TRBV19	ASMSGGANTEAF
NA	TRBJ2-5	TRBV7-3	ASSLGLAGEQETQY
NA	TRBJ1-1	TRBV2	ASSVYTEAF
NA	TRBJ2-7	TRBV7-2	ASSLSDRVYEQY
NA	TRBJ2-2	TRBV9	ASSVVPDGELF
NA	TRBJ1-1	TRBV4-1	ASRPGTGTMNTEAF
NA	TRBJ1-2	TRBV7-8	ASSLGAYNGYT
NA	TRBJ2-7	TRBV28	ASITTGTGPYEQY
few	TRBJ2-5	TRBV5-6	ASSLEALAGGGSETQY
NA	TRBJ1-2	TRBV30	ACRLRGRLNDGYT
NA	TRBJ2-7	TRBV5-1	ASSLTGNHEQY
NA	TRBJ2-1	TRBV9	ASSLSPLGGYEQF
once	TRBJ1-2	TRBV29-1	SVEGGLENHYGYT
NA	TRBJ2-7	TRBV6-1	ASSELGTSGHGVEQY
NA	TRBJ2-1	TRBV11-2	ASVDLAGSSYNEQF
NA	TRBJ1-4	TRBV28	ASSLLQGASEKLF
NA	TRBJ2-7	TRBV4-1	ASSPFSGGGSSYEQY
NA	TRBJ2-2	TRBV7-3	ASSLTRREGPTGELF
once	TRBJ2-4	TRBV2	AGSRDRGGQY
NA	TRBJ1-1	TRBV7-9	ASSSPGQAWTEAF
NA	TRBJ1-5	TRBV19	ASSIVNRGNQPQH
NA	TRBJ2-1	TRBV5-1	ASSLTSSGSYNEQF
NA	TRBJ2-7	TRBV30	AWSVGPNSYEQY
NA	TRBJ2-2	TRBV28	ASSFVYWTGSNTGELF
NA	TRBJ1-5	TRBV4-2	ASSQGQASNQPQH
NA	TRBJ2-7	TRBV11-1	ASSLPSRGTPRKQY
few	TRBJ2-7	TRBV7-6	ASSLVQGGSYEQY
NA	TRBJ2-7	TRBV5-5	ASTETSGFSLEQY
NA	TRBJ2-1	TRBV30	AWSVGYGEQF
NA	TRBJ2-1	TRBV19	ASSIDLEGSYNEQF
once	TRBJ2-7	TRBV28	ASRPPSGIYEQY
NA	TRBJ2-1	TRBV7-9	ASSPRIRDSYNEQF
NA	TRBJ2-2	TRBV29-1	SVPRTSGSPGELF
NA	TRBJ2-3	TRBV2	ASTKDRADTQY
NA	TRBJ2-7	TRBV6-1	ASSEVVAGLYEQY
NA	TRBJ2-5	TRBV2	ASSLGRSRGQETQY
once	TRBJ2-2	TRBV9	ASSSTTGANTGELF